This TCR beta chain was sequenced for a study of T cells in Graves' hyperthyroidism and ophthalmopathy. Study conclusions and caveats: Blood held most thyroid clonotypes expanded above 0.001 frequency.

Enrolled ophthalmopathy patients presented with a Clinical Activity Score of at least 3, a NOSPECS grade of at least 4, and disease duration under 3 months. Each 10 ml fresh peripheral blood draw supplied the PBMCs. CDR3 length: 12 residues. CDR1 and CDR2 (germline): DFQATT, SNEGSKA (reference sequence). V was clipped by 1 base and J by 3 bases, with 6 bases between them. This clonotype appeared many times. The antigen remains unidentified. Amplified regions were TCR beta CDR3 sequences from RNA transcripts. HTBI primers were employed in a first-round RT-PCR of the TCR CDR3. TCRdb passed the multiplex PCR reads through MiXCR, listing each CDR3 protein once. This table has 300,000 to 350,000 distinct CDR3 sequences, 15% to 20% appearing once.

The clonotype originates from a woman aged 40 to 50 with Graves' ophthalmopathy. The specimen sequenced was blood. The chain links TRBV20-1 to TRBJ1-2; D is undetermined. CDR3 bases: TGCAGTGCTAGAGGCATAGACTATGGCTACACCTTC. Its protein is CSARGIDYGYTF.